The next 31 T cell receptor beta chains were all read from a single sample in a study of blood T cell repertoires in COVID-19. Some clones are missing from TCRdb's copy, which holds only in-frame ones; the method was immunoSEQ multiplex PCR. The data show approximately 150,000 clones, 88% seen once. Sequenced material: peripheral blood. All receptors come from a man in his fifties or sixties who had recovered from COVID-19.

V gene TRBV2 combines with J gene TRBJ1-2; 9 bases are shared with TRBD1. Trimming took 6 bases from V and 6 from J; bases not matched to a gene: 8. Germline CDR1 reads SNHLY; CDR2 reads FYNNEI. The CDR3 length is 14 residues. CDR3 nucleotides: TGTGCCAGCAGAGACCCGGGACAGGGTGATGGCTACACCTTC. It is translated as CASRDPGQGDGYTF.

The J gene is TRBJ2-3, the V gene TRBV3-1 (or the pseudogene TRBV3-2); 10 bases agree with TRBD2. The CDR3 extends over 16 amino acids. From germline, CDR1 is LGHDT and CDR2 YNNKEL (reference sequence). V shed 9 bases, J shed 1 base, and the junction held 10 bases outside the gene matches. The CDR3 region is CARKVAGGRGTDTQYF. In nucleotides, the CDR3 is TGTGCCAGGAAGGTAGCGGGGGGTAGGGGCACAGATACGCAGTATTTT.

The rearrangement joins TRBV9 to TRBJ1-2; perhaps TRBD1 as D (5 bases). V lost 0 bases to trimming and J lost 4 bases, with 13 bases between them. CDR1 is SGDLS and CDR2 is YYNGEE in the germline V gene. CDR3 size: 15 residues. The CDR3 sequence: CASSVAGGDGYGYTF. The CDR3 DNA is TGTGCCAGCAGCGTAGCTGGGGGGGATGGCTATGGCTACACCTTC. The full variable domain, completed using reference TRBV9 and TRBJ1-2, is DSGVTQTPKHLITATGQRVTLRCSPRSGDLSVYWYQQSLDQGLQFLIQYYNGEERAKGNILERFSAQQFPDLHSELNLSSLELGDSALYFCASSVAGGDGYGYTFGSGTRLTVV.

The chain employs TRBV11-2 and TRBJ1-4; 8 nucleotides agree with TRBD1. Germline CDR1 is SGHAT and CDR2 is FQNNGV. This CDR3 has 16 amino acids. V was pared by 1 base and J by 2 bases, with 3 bases of the junction left unmatched. The CDR3 coding sequence is TGTGCCAGCAGCTTAGTACAGGGGGATACTAATGAAAAACTGTTTTTT. Its translation: CASSLVQGDTNEKLFF.

The genes are TRBV7-2 and TRBJ1-1; 7 nucleotides agree with TRBD1. Germline values: CDR1 SGHTA, CDR2 FQGNSA. The V gene end was trimmed by 4 bases and the J gene end by 11 bases; junction bases not matched to a gene: 4. The CDR3 spans 11 residues. The CDR3 bases are TGTGCCAGCAGCTCTGACAGGGCGGCTTTCTTT. Translation gives CASSSDRAAFF. The complete variable domain, with remaining parts taken from reference TRBV7-2 and TRBJ1-1, reads GAGVSQSPSNKVTEKGKDVELRCDPISGHTALYWYRQSLGQGLEFLIYFQGNSAPDKSGLPSDRFSAERTGGSVSTLTIQRTQQEDSAVYLCASSSDRAAFFGQGTRLTVV.

This clone was recorded only once. The CDR3 protein is CASSLGLGLREQYF. The CDR3 region has the DNA TGTGCCAGCAGCTTAGGCCTGGGACTGCGGGAGCAGTACTTC. The chain combines TRBV11-2 with TRBJ2-7; perhaps TRBD2 as D (6 bases). V was pared by 1 base and J by 7 bases, with 14 bases between. The CDR3 totals 14 residues. Germline V gene sequence: CDR1 SGHAT, CDR2 FQNNGV.

This sequence joins TRBV7-2 and TRBJ2-2; D call uncertain. This CDR3 has 15 amino acids. Trimming cost V 0 bases and J 4 bases, with 9 bases left between them. Germline loops: CDR1 SGHTA, CDR2 FQGNSA. The CDR3 DNA reads TGTGCCAGCAGCTTAGCGGGCAGAAGCACCGGGGAGCTGTTTTTT. It specifies CASSLAGRSTGELFF.

J is TRBJ1-1 and V is TRBV30, with D tentatively TRBD1 (5 bases). The CDR3 consists of 11 residues. V dropped 5 bases and J dropped 6 bases, with 10 bases sitting between them. The germline V gene has CDR1 GTSNPN and CDR2 SVGIG (reference sequence). Written as DNA, the CDR3 is TGTGCCTGGTCTCGGGGGGCTGAAGCTTTCTTT. This encodes CAWSRGAEAFF.

The V and J genes are TRBV5-4 and TRBJ2-3; tentatively, D is TRBD2 (7 bases). Per the germline V gene, CDR1 is SGHNT and CDR2 is YYREEE (reference sequence). The CDR3 is 15 amino acids. V was clipped by 5 bases and J by 4 bases, with 17 bases between them. CDR3 sequence reads: CASSGGGRGPDTQYF. The CDR3 DNA reads TGTGCCAGCAGTGGGGGGGGCAGGGGCCCAGATACGCAGTATTTT.

The genes are TRBV14 and TRBJ1-2, with D tentatively TRBD1 (6 bases). Trimming took off 3 bases at V and 4 bases at J, with 9 bases between the two ends. Germline V lookup: CDR1 SGHDN, CDR2 FVKESK. CDR3 length equals 13 residues. The CDR3 bases are TGTGCCAGCAGCCAGACAGGTCCCTATGGCTACACCTTC. It specifies CASSQTGPYGYTF. The full variable domain, in which reference TRBV14 and TRBJ1-2 provide the parts outside the CDR3, is EAGVTQFPSHSVIEKGQTVTLRCDPISGHDNLYWYRRVMGKEIKFLLHFVKESKQDESGMPNNRFLAERTGGTYSTLKVQPAELEDSGVYFCASSQTGPYGYTFGSGTRLTVV.

This sequence joins TRBV6-5 and TRBJ1-1; no clear D. V was cut by 4 bases and J by 1 base, with 13 bases left in between. The length of the CDR3 is 15 residues. The germline CDR1 and CDR2 sequences are MNHEY and SVGAGI. CDR3 in DNA: TGTGCCAGCAGTTGGATACCGGGTCCGAACACTGAAGCTTTCTTT. Its protein product is CASSWIPGPNTEAFF.

The chain uses TRBV29-1 and TRBJ2-5; perhaps TRBD1 as D (6 bases). Germline CDR1 reads SQVTM; CDR2 reads ANQGSEA. The CDR3 has 15 residues. V was shortened by 5 bases and J by 2 bases, with 18 bases between the two germline ends. The CDR3: CSVYLQGRVQETQYF. DNA of the CDR3: TGCAGCGTTTACCTACAGGGAAGGGTACAAGAGACCCAGTACTTC.

This sequence joins TRBV4-3 and TRBJ2-2, with 15 bases lining up with TRBD2. Germline V gene sequence: CDR1 LGHNA, CDR2 YSLEER. The CDR3 runs 19 residues. V was pared by 0 bases and J by 4 bases, with 6 bases of the junction left unmatched. The chain's CDR3 is CASSQDWGTSGRSTGELFF. The CDR3 DNA follows: TGCGCCAGCAGCCAAGATTGGGGGACTAGCGGGAGGAGCACCGGGGAGCTGTTTTTT.

V and J are TRBV6-5 and TRBJ2-3, with 9 nucleotides matching TRBD2. V shed 6 bases, J shed 5 bases, and the junction held 6 bases outside the gene matches. The germline CDR1 and CDR2 sequences are MNHEY and SVGAGI. The CDR3 spans 14 residues. The CDR3: CASRSGGPKDTQYF. Written as DNA, the CDR3 is TGTGCCAGCAGGAGCGGGGGGCCAAAAGATACGCAGTATTTT.

CDR3 nucleotides: TGTGCCTGGAGCCTCCGGGGGGGGCGGATCACTGAAGCTTTCTTT. It yields the protein CAWSLRGGRITEAFF. The rearrangement links TRBV30 to TRBJ1-1, with D possibly TRBD1 on 6 matching bases. Germline loops: CDR1 GTSNPN, CDR2 SVGIG (reference sequence). This CDR3 has 15 amino acids. V lost 3 bases to trimming and J lost 4 bases, with 18 bases between them.

DNA for the CDR3: TGCGCCAGCGGTATGGGGACTAGCATCCCCCTAGAGACCCAGTACTTC. Translating it yields CASGMGTSIPLETQYF. The chain employs TRBV5-1 and TRBJ2-5; 9 bases are shared with TRBD2. With 7 bases clipped from V and 4 bases from J, the junction kept 14 bases outside the gene matches. The CDR3 is made up of 16 amino acids. Germline loops: CDR1 SGHRS, CDR2 YFSETQ.

This clone appeared once. The chain is built from TRBV19 and TRBJ1-2, with 7 bases that match TRBD1. The CDR3 extends over 15 amino acids. V was clipped by 5 bases and J by 8 bases; unmatched bases: 14. Germline lookup yields CDR1 LNHDA and CDR2 SQIVND (reference sequence). This chain's CDR3 is CASSPGTDPQRGYTF. The CDR3 nucleotides read TGTGCCAGTAGTCCGGGGACAGATCCACAACGGGGCTACACCTTC.

The genes are TRBV30 and TRBJ2-5; 12 bases are a match to TRBD2. Germline V CDR1 and CDR2: GTSNPN, SVGIG (reference sequence). V lost 8 bases and J lost 5; bases outside the gene matches: 9. The CDR3 runs 14 residues. CDR3: CARSSGGAGETQYF. CDR3 sequence (DNA): TGTGCCCGGTCTAGCGGGGGGGCCGGGGAGACCCAGTACTTC.

The V gene is TRBV6-2 or TRBV6-3, the J gene TRBJ2-6; TRBD1 agrees at 10 bases. The V and J ends lost 1 base and 0 bases, in that order; junction bases with no gene match: 6. This CDR3 has 19 amino acids. CDR1 is MNHEY and CDR2 is SVGEGT in the germline V gene. The CDR3 DNA is TGTGCCAGCAGTTACTTCGGGACAGGGGTCCTCTCTGGGGCCAACGTCCTGACTTTC. It codes for CASSYFGTGVLSGANVLTF.

The chain uses TRBV4-1 and TRBJ2-1; 7 bases agree with TRBD2. This CDR3 comprises 16 residues. CDR1 is MGHRA and CDR2 is YSYEKL in the germline V gene. With 0 bases clipped from V and 5 bases from J, the junction kept 7 bases outside the gene matches. CDR3 coding DNA: TGCGCCAGCAGCCAAGAGTCGCGGGAGAAGGACAATGAGCAGTTCTTC. Encoded protein: CASSQESREKDNEQFF.

The rearrangement uses TRBV6-5 and TRBJ2-7, with D perhaps matching TRBD2 (5 bases). Germline V gene lookup returns CDR1 MNHEY and CDR2 SVGAGI. V was clipped by 4 bases and J by 3 bases, with 10 bases between them. There are 13 residues in the CDR3. The CDR3 sequence is CASSSAGLYEQYF. The CDR3 coding sequence is TGTGCCAGCAGTTCGGCCGGACTCTACGAGCAGTACTTC.

The genes are TRBV28 and TRBJ1-1; D unclear. The CDR3 extends over 12 amino acids. Germline V lookup: CDR1 MDHEN, CDR2 SYDVKM. V was shortened by 6 bases and J by 0 bases, with 5 bases between the two germline ends. The CDR3 DNA reads TGTGCCAGCAGCCAGGTGAACACTGAAGCTTTCTTT. Protein: CASSQVNTEAFF.

This clone has more than one count but fewer than ten. The V and J genes are TRBV7-9 and TRBJ1-1; 7 bases fit TRBD1. CDR3 length: 15 residues. CDR1 SEHNR and CDR2 FQNEAQ come from the germline V gene (reference sequence). The ends lost 5 bases at V and 4 bases at J; junction bases unmatched: 10. Here the CDR3 reads CASSAETGMGTEAFF. As DNA, the CDR3 is TGTGCCAGCAGCGCGGAGACAGGGATGGGCACTGAAGCTTTCTTT.

The CDR3 DNA reads as TGTGCCAGCAGGCTCCAGTTATCCGGGACAGGGGTGTCACCCCTCCACTTT. Its translation: CASRLQLSGTGVSPLHF. V gene TRBV27 combines with J gene TRBJ1-6; 10 bases align to TRBD1. Germline loops: CDR1 MNHEY, CDR2 SMNVEV (reference sequence). Losses at the gene ends were 6 bases for V and 10 bases for J; bases not matched to a gene: 15. The CDR3 has 17 amino acids.

V and J are TRBV5-1 and TRBJ2-5; D may be TRBD1 (5 bases). This CDR3 has 15 residues. The germline V gene has CDR1 SGHRS and CDR2 YFSETQ. The V end lost 0 bases, the J end lost 4 bases, and 13 bases lay between the germline ends. CDR3 in DNA: TGCGCCAGCAGCTTGGGCCAGGGAAGAAGAGAGACCCAGTACTTC. It encodes CASSLGQGRRETQYF.

The chain uses TRBV5-6 and TRBJ2-7; TRBD1 aligns across 7 bases. V shed 6 bases, J shed 3 bases, and the junction held 6 bases outside the gene matches. Germline V lookup: CDR1 SGHDT, CDR2 YYEEEE. This CDR3 has 13 residues. CDR3 bases: TGTGCCAGCACCGTGACAGGGTACTACGAGCAGTACTTC. Translated, it gives CASTVTGYYEQYF.

V gene TRBV25-1 combines with J gene TRBJ2-3, with D hard to call. Trimming shortened V by 3 bases and J by 2 bases, and 6 bases separated the two germline ends. This CDR3 comprises 13 residues. Germline V lookup: CDR1 MGHDK, CDR2 SYGVNS. The CDR3 nucleotides read TGTGCCAGCAGTGAGCGGTACACAGATACGCAGTATTTT. The encoded protein is CASSERYTDTQYF. Full variable domain (remainder filled in from reference TRBV25-1 and TRBJ2-3): EADIYQTPRYLVIGTGKKITLECSQTMGHDKMYWYQQDPGMELHLIHYSYGVNSTEKGDLSSESTVSRIRTEHFPLTLESARPSHTSQYLCASSERYTDTQYFGPGTRLTVL.

This chain uses TRBV18 with TRBJ1-5; TRBD1 might be the D (5 bases). The germline gives CDR1 KGHSH, CDR2 LQKENI. The CDR3 is 14 residues long. The V end was cut by 3 bases, the J end by 7 bases, with 13 bases between. The DNA of the CDR3 is TGTGCCAGCTCACCCGACAGCGCGGAGCAGCCCCAGCATTTT. Its translation is CASSPDSAEQPQHF.

The chain recombines TRBV6-5 with TRBJ1-1, with 7 bases fitting TRBD1. The CDR3 has 14 amino acids. Germline V gives CDR1 MNHEY, CDR2 SVGAGI. The junction had 10 bases not matched to a gene; V was cut back by 6 bases and J by 6 bases. CDR3 sequence: CASSRKTGLSEAFF. In DNA, the CDR3 is TGTGCCAGCAGCCGCAAGACAGGGCTGTCTGAAGCTTTCTTT.

This clone was detected once. The rearrangement links TRBV7-3 to TRBJ2-7; 13 bases match TRBD2. Germline values: CDR1 SGHTA, CDR2 FQGTGA. Losses at the gene ends were 2 bases for V and 3 bases for J; bases not matched to a gene: 4. The CDR3 has 16 amino acids. The CDR3: CASSLSGTSGNYEQYF. CDR3 DNA sequence: TGTGCCAGCAGCTTATCCGGGACTAGCGGGAACTACGAGCAGTACTTC. Variable domain in full (rest from reference TRBV7-3 and TRBJ2-7): GAGVSQTPSNKVTEKGKYVELRCDPISGHTALYWYRQSLGQGPEFLIYFQGTGAADDSGLPNDRFFAVRPEGSVSTLKIQRTERGDSAVYLCASSLSGTSGNYEQYFGPGTRLTVT.

The rearrangement joins TRBV7-2 to TRBJ2-2, with a tentative D call TRBD1 (6 bases). The CDR3 sequence is 14 residues long. Germline CDR1 and CDR2: SGHTA and FQGNSA. The ends were cut back, 8 bases at V and 3 bases at J, with 13 bases in the middle. CDR3 nucleotide sequence: TGTGCCAGCGCCGCACAGGGCGACACCGGGGAGCTGTTTTTT. It specifies CASAAQGDTGELFF.